Here is one TCR beta chain with its context. Its antigen is as yet unknown. The sample is drawn from a study of cytomegalovirus exposure and HLA in healthy donors. General study points: Using the classifier, cytomegalovirus status was reportedly diagnosed with high specificity and sensitivity. Rare sequences made up most TCRs, while some public TCRs were found in many donors.

The repertoire was sequenced with immunoSEQ multiplex PCR; TCRdb's copy has only in-frame clones and lacks some. The sample contains around 120,000 clones, about 91% of which appear only once. Losses at the gene ends were 3 bases for V and 5 bases for J; bases not matched to a gene: 9. CDR1 is MNHNS, CDR2 SASEGT, per germline. The CDR3 covers 15 residues. These donors were members of the roughly 110-subject validation cohort, a group separate from the roughly 670-subject first cohort. Sequenced sample: PBMCs. The clonotype originates from a man aged 18-30 years in good health and CMV-seronegative. This chain joins TRBV6-1 and TRBJ1-1; 7 bases line up with TRBD1. CDR3 residues: CASSDPGGRSTEAFF. CDR3 bases: TGTGCCAGCAGTGATCCAGGGGGAAGAAGTACTGAAGCTTTCTTT.